The subject of this entry is one T cell receptor beta chain. Under the authors' procedure: Amplification of reference gene primers was used by the study to estimate nucleated cell counts. Profiled with immunoSEQ multiplex PCR; TCRdb holds only in-frame clones, not every one. V and J calls plus clone size are reproduced from that table; the DNA served to infer D and trimming. The table lists over 120,000 clones, approximately 81% of them singletons. The data are from a study of blood T cell repertoires in COVID-19. Study-wide background: Researchers got acute and convalescent COVID-19 samples from the United States, Italy and Spain. In each case, the material was cDNA or gDNA derived from T cells, B-cell-depleted T cells, or PBMCs.

Sequenced input: peripheral blood. This receptor was obtained from a human donor with acute or convalescent COVID-19. The donor label of this sample is uncertain.

DNA for the CDR3: TGTGCCAGCAGTACAAACCTCGGGACAGGGGGAACAGGGACTGAAGCTTTCTTT. Its protein is CASSTNLGTGGTGTEAFF. The chain joins TRBV7-6 to TRBJ1-1, with 11 bases that match TRBD1. The CDR3 covers 18 residues. Germline values: CDR1 SGHVS, CDR2 FNYEAQ. The V segment lost 6 bases and the J segment 5 bases; nucleotides outside the gene matches: 17.